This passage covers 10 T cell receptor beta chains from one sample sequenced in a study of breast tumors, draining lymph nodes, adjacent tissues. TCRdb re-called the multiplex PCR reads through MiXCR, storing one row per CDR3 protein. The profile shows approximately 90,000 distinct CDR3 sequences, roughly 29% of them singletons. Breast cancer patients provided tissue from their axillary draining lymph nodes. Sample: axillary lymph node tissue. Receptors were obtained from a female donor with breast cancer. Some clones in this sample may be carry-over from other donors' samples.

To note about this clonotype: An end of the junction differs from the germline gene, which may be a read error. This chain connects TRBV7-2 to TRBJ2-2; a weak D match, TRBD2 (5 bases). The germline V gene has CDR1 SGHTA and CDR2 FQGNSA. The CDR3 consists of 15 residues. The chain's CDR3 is CASSLLGCSTGERFF. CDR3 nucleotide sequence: TGTGCCAGCAGCTTACTCGGCTGCTCCACCGGGGAGCGGTTTTTT.

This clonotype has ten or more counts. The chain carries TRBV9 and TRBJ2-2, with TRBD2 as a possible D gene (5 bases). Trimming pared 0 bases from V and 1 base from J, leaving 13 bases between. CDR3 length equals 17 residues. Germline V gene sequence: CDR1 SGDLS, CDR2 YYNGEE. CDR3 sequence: CASSVEVASRNTGELFF. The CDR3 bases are TGTGCCAGCAGCGTAGAGGTGGCTAGCCGGAACACCGGGGAGCTGTTTTTT.

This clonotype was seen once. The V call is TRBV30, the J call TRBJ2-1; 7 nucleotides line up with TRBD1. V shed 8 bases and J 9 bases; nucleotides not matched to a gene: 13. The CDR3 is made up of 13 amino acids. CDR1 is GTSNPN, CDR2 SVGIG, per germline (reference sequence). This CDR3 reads CARGPGSFREQFF. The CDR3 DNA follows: TGTGCCAGGGGGCCAGGGAGTTTCCGTGAGCAGTTCTTC.

The CDR3 sequence: CSASSGRVYNEQFF. CDR3 DNA: TGCAGTGCGTCGAGCGGGAGAGTCTACAATGAGCAGTTCTTC. The V and J genes are TRBV20-1 and TRBJ2-1; 8 nucleotides agree with TRBD2. Losses at the gene ends were 6 bases for V and 3 bases for J; bases not matched to a gene: 7. From germline, CDR1 is DFQATT and CDR2 SNEGSKA (reference sequence). This CDR3 is 14 amino acids long.

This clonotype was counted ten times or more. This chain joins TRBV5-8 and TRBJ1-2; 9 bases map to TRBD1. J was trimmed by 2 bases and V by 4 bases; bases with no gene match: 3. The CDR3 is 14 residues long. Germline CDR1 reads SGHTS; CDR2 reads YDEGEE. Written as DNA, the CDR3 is TGTGCCAGCAGCCTCGGGACAGGGAACTATGGCTACACCTTC. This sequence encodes CASSLGTGNYGYTF. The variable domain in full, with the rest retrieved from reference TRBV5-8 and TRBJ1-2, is EAGVTQSPTHLIKTRGQQATLRCSPISGHTSVYWYQQALGLGLQFLLWYDEGEERNRGNFPPRFSGRQFPNYSSELNVNALELEDSALYLCASSLGTGNYGYTFGSGTRLTVV.

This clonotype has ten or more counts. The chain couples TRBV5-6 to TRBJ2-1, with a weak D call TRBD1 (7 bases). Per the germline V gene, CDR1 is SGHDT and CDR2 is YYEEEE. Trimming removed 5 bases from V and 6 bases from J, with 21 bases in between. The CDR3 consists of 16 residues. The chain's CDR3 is CASRALSGGLGNEQFF. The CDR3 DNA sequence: TGTGCCAGCAGGGCTTTATCAGGGGGGCTGGGCAATGAGCAGTTCTTC.

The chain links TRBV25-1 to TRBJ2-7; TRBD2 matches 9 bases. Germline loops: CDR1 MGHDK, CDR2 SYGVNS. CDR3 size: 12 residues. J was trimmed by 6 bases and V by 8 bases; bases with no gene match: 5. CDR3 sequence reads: CASLAGGLEQYF. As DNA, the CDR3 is TGTGCCAGCTTGGCGGGAGGGCTCGAGCAGTACTTC.

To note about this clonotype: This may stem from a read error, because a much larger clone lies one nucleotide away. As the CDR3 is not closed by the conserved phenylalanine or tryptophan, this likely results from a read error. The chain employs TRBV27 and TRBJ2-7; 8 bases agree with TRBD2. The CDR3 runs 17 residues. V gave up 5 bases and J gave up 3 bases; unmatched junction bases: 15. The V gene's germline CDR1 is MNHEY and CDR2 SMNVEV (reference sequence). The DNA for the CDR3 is TGTGCCAGCAGTAACACTGCCGGGACTAGTGGGATCTACGAGCAGTACCTC. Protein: CASSNTAGTSGIYEQYL.

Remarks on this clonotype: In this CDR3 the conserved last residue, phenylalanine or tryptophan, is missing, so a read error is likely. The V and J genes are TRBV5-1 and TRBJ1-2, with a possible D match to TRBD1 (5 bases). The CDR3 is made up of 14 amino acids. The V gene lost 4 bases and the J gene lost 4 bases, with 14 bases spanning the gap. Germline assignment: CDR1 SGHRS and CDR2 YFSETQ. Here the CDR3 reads CASSDAQGTYGYTS. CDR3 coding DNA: TGCGCCAGCAGCGACGCTCAGGGAACCTATGGCTACACCTCC.

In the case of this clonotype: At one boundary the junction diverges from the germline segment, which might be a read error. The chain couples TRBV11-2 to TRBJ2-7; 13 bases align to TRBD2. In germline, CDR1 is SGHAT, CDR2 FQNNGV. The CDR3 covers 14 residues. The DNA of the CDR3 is TGCGCCAGCAGCCGGACTAGCGGGAGCAGCGAGCAGTGCTTC. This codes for CASSRTSGSSEQCF.